Listed below are T cell receptor beta chains from one sample, sequenced in a study of CD8 T cells in ankylosing spondylitis. TCRdb re-called the 5' RACE reads with MiXCR, one entry per CDR3 protein. The table includes some 130,000 distinct CDR3 sequences, approximately 7.4% detected once. The sequenced material came from blood, either unsorted or a sorted T cell fraction (not recorded which). These receptors all come from a female donor with ankylosing spondylitis or in good health (not recorded which). The conserved cysteine and the conserved F or W are not part of the CDR3 here.

v_call,j_call,cdr3_aa
TRBV9,TRBJ2-1,ASSGQGAYNEQF
TRBV30,TRBJ2-6,AWSLGVQSGANVLT
TRBV2,TRBJ1-5,ASTGLTYSNQPQH
TRBV10-3,TRBJ1-6,AISDRGRSPLH
TRBV5-1,TRBJ1-2,ASSLWSSGYGYT
TRBV15,TRBJ1-5,ATSRDRGGGPQH
TRBV4-3,TRBJ2-7,ASSQEWAAYEQY
TRBV7-2,TRBJ1-6,ASSRGGRDRNSPLH
TRBV6-5,TRBJ1-2,ASSYSPGQPETNYGYT
TRBV20-1,TRBJ2-7,SAPILGTGREQY
TRBV5-1,TRBJ2-1,ASSLGGGTYNEQF
TRBV29-1,TRBJ2-7,SVASGTGGSYEQY
TRBV12-3/TRBV12-4,TRBJ2-1,ASSSAGGRFEQF
TRBV5-1,TRBJ2-1,ASSLWTSAVYNEQF
TRBV7-3,TRBJ1-4,ASSSGTGEKLF
TRBV2,TRBJ1-2,AGDRERTNYGYT
TRBV18,TRBJ1-1,ASSPPIRGGTEAF
TRBV29-1,TRBJ2-7,SVAQGRGYEQY
TRBV14,TRBJ2-1,ASSQEPGGLSYNEQF
TRBV3-1,TRBJ2-7,ASSQSGEGEQY
TRBV24-1,TRBJ2-2,ATSDLNSGTGELF
TRBV7-9,TRBJ2-2,ASSLGVLRTNTGELF
TRBV12-3/TRBV12-4,TRBJ1-5,ASTPGGRQPQH
TRBV7-8,TRBJ1-2,ASSLRGQARGYT
TRBV25-1,TRBJ1-2,ASSESNYGYT
TRBV7-8,TRBJ1-6,ASSWGGFRIDSPLH
TRBV6-1,TRBJ1-2,ASRKSASGYGYT
TRBV20-1,TRBJ1-3,SARGDSLEGNTIY
TRBV5-1,TRBJ2-7,ASSSTDDSYEQY
TRBV5-1,TRBJ1-4,ASSSSPGANEKLF
TRBV28,TRBJ2-1,ASSPPYPSAGLYNEQF
TRBV29-1,TRBJ1-3,SVSQGSGNTIY
TRBV20-1,TRBJ1-5,SAYRDSNQPQH
TRBV7-9,TRBJ2-5,ASSLASGEETQY
TRBV6-2/TRBV6-3,TRBJ2-7,ASTHRELLSYEQY
TRBV11-1,TRBJ2-5,ASSSFPGLAEMGTQY
TRBV6-2/TRBV6-3,TRBJ1-2,ASSYTTAPGYT
TRBV12-3/TRBV12-4,TRBJ2-4,ASSPISGMPNIQY
TRBV5-1,TRBJ1-6,ASSLGQQNSPLH
TRBV4-2,TRBJ1-2,ASSQDAFFPSGGYT
TRBV20-1,TRBJ2-5,SARDGNLWGTQY
TRBV5-5,TRBJ2-2,ASSHGTGELF
TRBV4-1,TRBJ1-1,ASSQASFRDTEAF
TRBV2,TRBJ1-4,ASTTSRDRAEKLF
TRBV20-1,TRBJ2-2,SARVGGVGTGELF
TRBV2,TRBJ1-3,ASSRDRVGVSGNTIY
TRBV4-3,TRBJ1-3,ASSQERGNTIY
TRBV6-2/TRBV6-3,TRBJ2-1,ASTLYDEQF
TRBV28,TRBJ1-2,ASSHRDLIVYT
TRBV9,TRBJ1-5,ASSREGTGVNQPQH
TRBV20-1,TRBJ1-3,SARGGAPGNTIY
TRBV5-1,TRBJ2-7,ASSLASGGAYEQY
TRBV12-3/TRBV12-4,TRBJ1-2,ASSQQGADYGYT